This is a list of T cell receptor beta chains from one sample in a study of shared clonotypes between healthy human individuals. TCRdb's copy holds only in-frame clones and misses some; the assay was immunoSEQ multiplex PCR. The sample shows around 2,000,000 clones, just under 95% of them seen only once. What was sequenced was naive CD8+ T cells sorted from blood. These receptors all come from a man aged 18 to 29 in good health. CDR3s leave out the opening cysteine and the closing phenylalanine or tryptophan. The D gene is left open where the match is weak. The size of a clone is reported for some rows only, either as once, few or many, or as a class for expanded clones.

J: TRBJ2-2
V: TRBV11-2
length: 15
size: -
D: -
CDR3: ASTPRKGGANTGELF

J: TRBJ1-2
V: TRBV7-9
length: 13
size: -
D: -
CDR3: AIPLPGHGPGGYT

J: TRBJ2-7
V: TRBV11-2
length: 12
size: -
D: -
CDR3: ASSFRGGSYEQY

J: TRBJ1-5
V: TRBV28
length: 11
size: -
D: TRBD1
CDR3: ASGWDRYQPQH

J: TRBJ2-1
V: TRBV10-2
length: 12
size: -
D: TRBD2
CDR3: ASSEGLEVVEQF

J: TRBJ1-6
V: TRBV4-3
length: 15
size: -
D: -
CDR3: ASSQDINRDRNSPLH

J: TRBJ2-2
V: TRBV7-8
length: 15
size: -
D: TRBD2
CDR3: ASSSLAGGSNTGELF

J: TRBJ1-1
V: TRBV10-3
length: 12
size: -
D: TRBD1
CDR3: AIRGQDLNTEAF

J: TRBJ2-7
V: TRBV2
length: 11
size: -
D: -
CDR3: ASSFGKGYEQY

J: TRBJ1-2
V: TRBV9
length: 13
size: -
D: TRBD1
CDR3: ASSGTTGIISGYT

J: TRBJ2-7
V: TRBV4-1
length: 13
size: -
D: -
CDR3: ASSQERTRPYEQY

J: TRBJ2-5
V: TRBV11-2
length: 10
size: -
D: -
CDR3: ASSATKETQY

J: TRBJ1-1
V: TRBV28
length: 12
size: -
D: TRBD1
CDR3: ASTRQGMNTEAF

J: TRBJ1-3
V: TRBV4-1
length: 13
size: -
D: -
CDR3: ASSQAGSSGNTIY

J: TRBJ2-7
V: TRBV15
length: 10
size: -
D: -
CDR3: ATSRGWDEQY

J: TRBJ2-7
V: TRBV7-9
length: 13
size: -
D: TRBD2
CDR3: ASSSRGGPVYEQY

J: TRBJ2-7
V: TRBV28
length: 15
size: -
D: -
CDR3: ASSLAPGVLGDYEQY

J: TRBJ2-7
V: TRBV27
length: 13
size: -
D: TRBD1
CDR3: ASSLSVGGEAEQY

J: TRBJ2-1
V: TRBV9
length: 11
size: -
D: -
CDR3: ASSDSLAHEQF

J: TRBJ2-7
V: TRBV6-1
length: 9
size: once
D: -
CDR3: ASSVAPEQY

J: TRBJ2-7
V: TRBV5-1
length: 13
size: few
D: -
CDR3: ASSGGTVSSYEQY

J: TRBJ1-1
V: TRBV7-9
length: 12
size: few
D: -
CDR3: ASSTEGTNTEAF

J: TRBJ1-2
V: TRBV9
length: 11
size: few
D: TRBD1
CDR3: ASSGGQGHGYT

J: TRBJ1-3
V: TRBV4-1
length: 14
size: -
D: -
CDR3: ASSQDPGLSGNTIY

J: TRBJ2-7
V: TRBV7-8
length: 12
size: -
D: TRBD2
CDR3: ASSPSGSSYEQY

J: TRBJ2-7
V: TRBV7-8
length: 13
size: -
D: -
CDR3: ASSFRGVSSYEQY

J: TRBJ2-1
V: TRBV18
length: 11
size: -
D: -
CDR3: ATVDREGNEQF

J: TRBJ1-1
V: TRBV29-1
length: 12
size: few
D: -
CDR3: SVEIGVRNTEAF

J: TRBJ2-3
V: TRBV29-1
length: 11
size: -
D: -
CDR3: SVPDLAADTQY

J: TRBJ1-1
V: TRBV28
length: 13
size: -
D: TRBD1
CDR3: ASSFRDRGPTEAF

J: TRBJ2-7
V: TRBV6-1
length: 10
size: -
D: -
CDR3: ASSEDRHEQY

J: TRBJ1-2
V: TRBV7-9
length: 13
size: -
D: -
CDR3: ASSLLEGTWDGYT

J: TRBJ1-1
V: TRBV6-5
length: 11
size: -
D: -
CDR3: ASSPTAGTEAF

J: TRBJ2-1
V: TRBV9
length: 13
size: -
D: TRBD1
CDR3: ASSVGDSSYNEQF

J: TRBJ2-7
V: TRBV16
length: 14
size: -
D: -
CDR3: ASSHGIQGLLYEQY

J: TRBJ2-1
V: TRBV7-9
length: 13
size: -
D: -
CDR3: ASRVGAGPANEQF

J: TRBJ2-7
V: TRBV4-1
length: 11
size: -
D: TRBD1
CDR3: ASSQRTGYEQY

J: TRBJ1-1
V: TRBV2
length: 11
size: -
D: -
CDR3: ASSPGRGTEAF

J: TRBJ2-1
V: TRBV4-1
length: 12
size: -
D: -
CDR3: ASSQVGTYNEQF

J: TRBJ2-5
V: TRBV10-3
length: 9
size: -
D: -
CDR3: AIAEQETQY

J: TRBJ2-1
V: TRBV9
length: 11
size: -
D: -
CDR3: ASSVDVTLEQF

J: TRBJ1-2
V: TRBV19
length: 17
size: -
D: -
CDR3: ASRTFREADVGLLEGYT

J: TRBJ2-7
V: TRBV5-6
length: 16
size: -
D: TRBD2
CDR3: ASSLGLLAGDVPYEQY

J: TRBJ2-5
V: TRBV5-6
length: 16
size: -
D: TRBD2
CDR3: ASSFYRGAGGLQETQY

J: TRBJ2-3
V: TRBV6-5
length: 14
size: -
D: TRBD2
CDR3: ASSYLGLAGSDTQY

J: TRBJ2-1
V: TRBV5-1
length: 14
size: -
D: -
CDR3: ASSLVPGSSYNEQF

J: TRBJ1-1
V: TRBV19
length: 13
size: -
D: -
CDR3: ASDPRAGLNTEAF

J: TRBJ2-7
V: TRBV19
length: 11
size: once
D: -
CDR3: ASSPNRGLEQY